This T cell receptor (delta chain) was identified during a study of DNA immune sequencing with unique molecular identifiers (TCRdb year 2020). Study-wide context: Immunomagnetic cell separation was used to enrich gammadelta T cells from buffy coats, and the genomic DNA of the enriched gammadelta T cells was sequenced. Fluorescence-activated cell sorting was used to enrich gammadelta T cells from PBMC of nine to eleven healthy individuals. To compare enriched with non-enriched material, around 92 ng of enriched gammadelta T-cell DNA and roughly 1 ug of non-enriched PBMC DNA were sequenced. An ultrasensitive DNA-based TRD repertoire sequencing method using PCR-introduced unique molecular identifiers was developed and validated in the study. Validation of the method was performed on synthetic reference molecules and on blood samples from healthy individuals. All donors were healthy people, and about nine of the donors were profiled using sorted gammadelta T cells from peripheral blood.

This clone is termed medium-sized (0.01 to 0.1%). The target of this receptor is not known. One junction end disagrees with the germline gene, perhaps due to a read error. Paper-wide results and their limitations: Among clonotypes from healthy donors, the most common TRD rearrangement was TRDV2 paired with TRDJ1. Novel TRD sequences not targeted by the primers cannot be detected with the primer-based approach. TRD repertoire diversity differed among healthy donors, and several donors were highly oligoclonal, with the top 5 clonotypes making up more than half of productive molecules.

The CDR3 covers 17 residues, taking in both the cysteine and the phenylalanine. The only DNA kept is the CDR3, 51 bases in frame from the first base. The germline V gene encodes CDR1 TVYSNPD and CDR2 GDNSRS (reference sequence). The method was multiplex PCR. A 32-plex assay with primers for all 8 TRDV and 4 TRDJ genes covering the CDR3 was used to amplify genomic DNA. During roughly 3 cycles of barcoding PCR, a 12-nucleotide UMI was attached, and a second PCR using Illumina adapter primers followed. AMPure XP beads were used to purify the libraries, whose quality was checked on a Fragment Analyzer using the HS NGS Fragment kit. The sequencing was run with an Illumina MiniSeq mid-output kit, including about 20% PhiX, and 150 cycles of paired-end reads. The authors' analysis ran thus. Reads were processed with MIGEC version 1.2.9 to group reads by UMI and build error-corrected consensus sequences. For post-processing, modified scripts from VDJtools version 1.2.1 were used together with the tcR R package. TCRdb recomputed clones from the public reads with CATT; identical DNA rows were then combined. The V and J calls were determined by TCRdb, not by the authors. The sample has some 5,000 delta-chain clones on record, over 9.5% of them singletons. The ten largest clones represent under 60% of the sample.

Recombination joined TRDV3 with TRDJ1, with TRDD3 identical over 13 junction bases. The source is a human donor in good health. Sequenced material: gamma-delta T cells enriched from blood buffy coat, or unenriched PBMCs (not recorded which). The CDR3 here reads CSAPDYWGIRYTDKLIF. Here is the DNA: TGCTCCGCCCCAGATTACTGGGGGATACGTTACACCGATAAACTCATCTTT.